The 29 T cell receptor beta chains below were found in one sample sequenced in a study of T cell repertoires in cytomegalovirus infection. Their recognized antigens are unknown. TCRdb fed the reads into MiXCR, producing one record per CDR3 protein. The sample shows hundreds of thousands of distinct CDR3 sequences, approximately 33% of them seen only once. Sequenced here: cultured CD8+ T cells from PBMCs, sampled from culture after CMV antigen stimulation. These receptor sequences come from a human donor in good health (CMV status not recorded). Some clones in this sample may be carry-over from other donors' samples.

In this sample, this clonotype turned up a few times. The CDR3 here is CASSLSVGDEQYF. The CDR3 DNA is TGCGCCAGCAGCTTGTCGGTGGGGGACGAGCAGTACTTC. This chain connects TRBV5-1 to TRBJ2-7; D assignment may be TRBD1 or TRBD2 (5 bases each). The V end was cut by 1 base, the J end by 5 bases, with 10 bases between. Germline V gives CDR1 SGHRS, CDR2 YFSETQ. This CDR3 spans 13 amino acids.

V gene TRBV27 combines with J gene TRBJ2-1; the match to TRBD2 covers 11 bases. The CDR3 loop spans 14 amino acids. Germline assignment: CDR1 MNHEY and CDR2 SMNVEV (reference sequence). Unmatched junction bases numbered 8, after V lost 4 bases and J lost 12 bases. The CDR3 reads CASSSGLADLWQFF. The CDR3 bases are TGTGCCAGCAGTTCGGGACTAGCGGACCTTTGGCAGTTCTTC.

The chain is built from TRBV5-1 and TRBJ1-2; possible D gene TRBD1, 6 bases. This CDR3 is 17 amino acids long. CDR1 and CDR2 from the germline V gene are SGHRS and YFSETQ. Trimming took off 2 bases at V and 0 bases at J, with 17 bases between the two ends. CDR3 sequence reads: CASSLSSDSLTNYGYTF. The CDR3 bases are TGCGCCAGCAGCTTAAGTTCGGACAGTCTAACTAACTATGGCTACACCTTC.

This sequence joins TRBV14 and TRBJ2-5, with 7 bases fitting TRBD2. V shed 6 bases and J 2 bases; nucleotides not matched to a gene: 9. The CDR3 is 15 amino acids. Germline assignment: CDR1 SGHDN and CDR2 FVKESK. The CDR3 bases are TGTGCCAGCAGTCGTGGGACTATTCCACAAGAGACCCAGTACTTC. Translation: CASSRGTIPQETQYF.

The chain recombines TRBV24-1 with TRBJ1-1; D is possibly TRBD1 (5 bases). Germline V gene data show CDR1 as KGHDR and CDR2 as SFDVKD. This CDR3 spans 14 amino acids. V shed 9 bases and J shed 4 bases, with 17 bases lying between them. The CDR3 nucleotides read TGTGCCACCCAAGGGACGGCCTATTCCACTGAAGCTTTCTTT. The encoded protein is CATQGTAYSTEAFF.

This clonotype has just a few counts. This chain joins TRBV2 and TRBJ2-1; TRBD1 aligns across 7 bases. Germline V lookup: CDR1 SNHLY, CDR2 FYNNEI. This CDR3 has 11 residues. V lost 10 bases, J lost 9 bases, and 6 bases stayed unmatched. CDR3 bases: TGTGCCAACTTGGGACAGTTTGAGCAGTTCTTC. Its translation: CANLGQFEQFF.

This chain joins TRBV4-3 and TRBJ2-1, with TRBD1 matching over 11 bases. In germline, CDR1 is LGHNA, CDR2 YSLEER. V lost 0 bases, J lost 7 bases, and 8 bases stayed unmatched. The CDR3 is made up of 17 amino acids. CDR3 sequence reads: CASSQEGGQGARNEQFF. Written as DNA, the CDR3 is TGCGCCAGCAGCCAAGAAGGCGGACAGGGGGCGCGAAATGAGCAGTTCTTC.

V usage is TRBV27 and J usage is TRBJ1-1; maybe TRBD1 (5 bases). V gave up 8 bases and J gave up 6 bases, with 16 bases separating them. Germline CDR1 is MNHEY and CDR2 is SMNVEV (reference sequence). The CDR3 has 13 amino acids. The CDR3 protein is CASRWGGRAEAFF. CDR3 nucleotide sequence: TGTGCCAGCCGTTGGGGGGGTAGGGCTGAAGCTTTCTTT.

CDR3 nucleotide sequence: TGTGCCAGCAGCTCCCCGGGACAGGGCTCCTACGAGCAGTACGTC. As protein: CASSSPGQGSYEQYV. The rearrangement links TRBV5-5 to TRBJ2-7; 9 bases line up with TRBD1. CDR1 SGHKS and CDR2 YYEKEE come from the germline V gene (reference sequence). J was trimmed by 0 bases and V by 3 bases; bases with no gene match: 4. This CDR3 is built from 15 residues.

CDR3 bases: TGCAGCGTTGAAGATTGGGATGGAGGGTACTATGGCTACACCTTC. Translation gives CSVEDWDGGYYGYTF. The chain links TRBV29-1 to TRBJ1-2; D is ambiguous. Germline CDR1 and CDR2: SQVTM and ANQGSEA. The CDR3 has 15 residues. V was clipped by 0 bases and J by 3 bases, with 14 bases between them.

This clonotype came up a few times. The chain recombines TRBV12-5 with TRBJ2-2; 7 nucleotides agree with TRBD2. Germline V lookup: CDR1 LGHNT, CDR2 FRNRAP. This CDR3 has 12 amino acids. The J segment lost 6 bases and the V segment lost 5 bases, leaving 0 bases of the junction unmatched. The CDR3 loop is CASGGGAGELFF. CDR3 DNA: TGTGCTAGTGGTGGGGGGGCCGGGGAGCTGTTTTTT. Together with reference TRBV12-5 and TRBJ2-2, the CDR3 gives the full variable domain: DARVTQTPRHKVTEMGQEVTMRCQPILGHNTVFWYRQTMMQGLELLAYFRNRAPLDDSGMPKDRFSAEMPDATLATLKIQPSEPRDSAVYFCASGGGAGELFFGEGSRLTVL.

Only a few counts were recorded for this clonotype. This chain links TRBV7-2 with TRBJ2-5; 8 bases are a match to TRBD2. The germline gives CDR1 SGHTA, CDR2 FQGNSA. The CDR3 consists of 14 residues. V gave up 3 bases and J gave up 6 bases; unmatched junction bases: 6. The CDR3 here is CASSFGGGLKTQYF. CDR3 in DNA: TGTGCCAGCAGCTTCGGGGGGGGGCTAAAGACCCAGTACTTC.

This clonotype was recorded once. The chain carries TRBV27 and TRBJ1-2, with TRBD1 as a possible D gene (5 bases). The CDR3 covers 15 residues. CDR1 is MNHEY and CDR2 is SMNVEV in the germline V gene (reference sequence). Trimming removed 0 bases at V and 4 bases at J, with 12 bases between. The CDR3, as DNA: TGTGCCAGCAGTTTATCGTCGGGGGGTGGCTATGGCTACACCTTC. This codes for CASSLSSGGGYGYTF.

This chain connects TRBV11-2 to TRBJ1-4; D remains unclear. The CDR3 length is 12 residues. The V end was cut by 4 bases, the J end by 12 bases, with 12 bases between. Germline values: CDR1 SGHAT, CDR2 FQNNGV. CDR3 protein: CASSSGLGELFF. CDR3 nucleotides: TGTGCCAGCAGCTCAGGCCTGGGTGAACTGTTTTTT.

This clonotype was counted ten times or more. The genes are TRBV7-8 and TRBJ2-2, with TRBD2 matching over 10 bases. The CDR3 has 15 amino acids. V shed 5 bases, J shed 2 bases, and the junction held 2 bases outside the gene matches. CDR1 and CDR2 from the germline V gene are SGHVS and FQNEAQ. The CDR3 DNA reads TGTGCCAGCAGCAGCGGGGGGGCAAACACCGGGGAGCTGTTTTTT. It specifies CASSSGGANTGELFF. Looking up the rest from reference TRBV7-8 and TRBJ2-2 gives the full variable domain: GAGVSQSPRYKVAKRGQDVALRCDPISGHVSLFWYQQALGQGPEFLTYFQNEAQLDKSGLPSDRFFAERPEGSVSTLKIQRTQQEDSAVYLCASSSGGANTGELFFGEGSRLTVL.

V and J are TRBV12-3 or TRBV12-4 and TRBJ1-2; D remains ambiguous. This CDR3 is 12 amino acids long. Between the trimmed V and J ends, which lost 4 bases and 1 base, there was a span of 4 bases. The CDR3 DNA follows: TGTGCCAGCAGTTGGGGTAACTATGGCTACACCTTC. Amino acids: CASSWGNYGYTF.

This clonotype came up a few times. V usage is TRBV7-3 and J usage is TRBJ1-6, with TRBD1 as a possible D gene (5 bases). V lost 3 bases and J 9 bases, leaving 12 bases between the germline ends. Germline lookup yields CDR1 SGHTA and CDR2 FQGTGA. The CDR3 contains 14 residues. CDR3 protein: CASSLGPDSSPLHF. CDR3 bases: TGTGCCAGCAGCTTGGGGCCCGACAGTTCACCCCTCCACTTT.

This clonotype was counted many times. J is TRBJ2-6 and V is TRBV7-8, with D tentatively TRBD1 (5 bases). Deletions cut 1 base from V and 2 bases from J, with 12 bases between. In germline, CDR1 is SGHVS, CDR2 FQNEAQ. This CDR3 is built from 17 residues. The CDR3 bases are TGTGCCAGCAGCTTAGAGGGGTCGAGAACTGGGGCCAACGTCCTGACTTTC. Amino acids: CASSLEGSRTGANVLTF.

This sequence joins TRBV4-1 and TRBJ1-1; D is ambiguous. In germline, CDR1 is MGHRA, CDR2 YSYEKL. V was trimmed by 3 bases and J by 1 base, leaving 15 bases between them. This CDR3 region has 16 residues. CDR3 sequence: CASSHDNMVQNTEAFF. CDR3 sequence (DNA): TGCGCCAGCAGCCACGATAATATGGTGCAGAACACTGAAGCTTTCTTT.

The chain joins TRBV28 to TRBJ2-5; TRBD1 might be the D (6 bases). This CDR3 spans 13 amino acids. Germline CDR1 is MDHEN and CDR2 is SYDVKM. The germline V and J ends were trimmed by 6 bases and 5 bases, with 13 bases remaining between them. This CDR3 is CASRPRGTETQYF. The CDR3 nucleotides read TGTGCCAGCAGACCCAGGGGAACGGAGACCCAGTACTTC.

The J gene is TRBJ2-5, the V gene TRBV5-1; D is unclear. Per the germline V gene, CDR1 is SGHRS and CDR2 is YFSETQ. V lost 4 bases, J lost 4 bases, and 14 bases lay in between. The CDR3 sequence is 14 residues long. The DNA for the CDR3 is TGCGCCAGCAGCGTTGATATGGTGTCAGAGACCCAGTACTTC. Translated: CASSVDMVSETQYF.

The chain combines TRBV28 with TRBJ2-6; a possible D gene is TRBD1 (6 bases). CDR1 is MDHEN and CDR2 is SYDVKM in the germline V gene. Trimming removed 4 bases from V and 0 bases from J, with 19 bases in between. The CDR3 consists of 19 residues. CDR3 residues: CASSSPPGTLTSGANVLTF. CDR3 nucleotide sequence: TGTGCCAGCAGTTCCCCACCAGGGACACTCACCTCTGGGGCCAACGTCCTGACTTTC.

Written as DNA, the CDR3 is TGTGCCAGCAGTCCGCGGACAGGGTTTCTGTACACTGAAGCTTTCTTT. Translation gives CASSPRTGFLYTEAFF. The chain has TRBV12-3 or TRBV12-4 and TRBJ1-1, with 8 bases that match TRBD1. V shed 5 bases, J shed 3 bases, and the junction held 11 bases outside the gene matches. This CDR3 contains 16 residues.

In its sample, this clonotype was seen a few times. The CDR3 is CASSPLAGQDIQYF. As DNA, the CDR3 is TGTGCCAGCAGTCCCCTGGCGGGTCAAGACATTCAGTACTTC. This sequence joins TRBV6-2 or TRBV6-3 and TRBJ2-4; D perhaps matches TRBD2 (5 bases). Looked up from germline, CDR1 is MNHEY and CDR2 is SVGEGT. There are 14 residues in the CDR3. V lost 5 bases, J lost 8 bases, and 16 bases lay in between.

J is TRBJ1-1 and V is TRBV29-1, with D perhaps matching TRBD1 (5 bases). Germline loops: CDR1 SQVTM, CDR2 ANQGSEA. The CDR3 runs 13 residues. V dropped 4 bases and J dropped 5 bases, with 14 bases sitting between them. In DNA, the CDR3 is TGCAGCGTTGTCCGCGGGGGGGGGACTGAAGCTTTCTTT. It specifies CSVVRGGGTEAFF.

In this sample, this clonotype turned up a few times. J is TRBJ1-1 and V is TRBV5-6; D gene unclear. The CDR3 is 12 amino acids. The V end lost 4 bases, the J end lost 6 bases, and 10 bases lay between the germline ends. CDR1 is SGHDT, CDR2 YYEEEE, per germline. The CDR3 region is CASSQRYSEAFF. CDR3 DNA sequence: TGTGCCAGCAGCCAACGGTATTCTGAAGCTTTCTTT. The variable domain in full, with the rest retrieved from reference TRBV5-6 and TRBJ1-1, is DAGVTQSPTHLIKTRGQQVTLRCSPKSGHDTVSWYQQALGQGPQFIFQYYEEEERQRGNFPDRFSGHQFPNYSSELNVNALLLGDSALYLCASSQRYSEAFFGQGTRLTVV.

This clonotype was seen ten or more times. V is TRBV7-2 and J is TRBJ1-2, with D maybe TRBD1 (5 bases). The CDR3 contains 14 residues. Germline CDR1 reads SGHTA; CDR2 reads FQGNSA. V was clipped by 5 bases and J by 1 base, with 11 bases between them. This chain's CDR3 is CASSETEFNYGYTF. DNA of the CDR3: TGTGCCAGCAGCGAGACAGAATTTAACTATGGCTACACCTTC.

V is TRBV2 and J is TRBJ1-5; D gene uncertain. CDR1 and CDR2 (germline): SNHLY, FYNNEI. The V and J ends lost 3 bases and 4 bases respectively, with 7 bases between them. The CDR3 is 13 amino acids. DNA for the CDR3: TGTGCCAGCAGTGAGACGAAGAATCAGCCCCAGCATTTT. Residues: CASSETKNQPQHF.

Comment on this clonotype: A much larger clone differs from this one at a single base, so this may be a read error. The chain recombines TRBV6-1 with TRBJ2-7; TRBD1 is a possible D gene (6 bases). Germline loops: CDR1 MNHNS, CDR2 SASEGT. Trimming pared 7 bases from V and 0 bases from J, leaving 16 bases between. The CDR3 totals 15 residues. CDR3 DNA sequence: TGTGCCAGCAACCTATCCGGACAGACCTCCTACGAGCAGTACTTC. This encodes CASNLSGQTSYEQYF.